The following is a TCR beta chain sequence with its context. Antigen: not known. A multiplex PCR was run with 60 Vbeta primers and 13 Jbeta primers. Measured with immunoSEQ multiplex PCR; TCRdb has only the in-frame clones, and not every one. The table shows some 150,000 clones, with approximately 79% occurring only once. This entry comes from a study of cytomegalovirus exposure and HLA in healthy donors. Study-level findings and limits: In vitro assays verified that three CMV-associated chains recognized CMV antigens specifically. For TCR beta chains, V- and J-gene trimming was later linked to a missense DCLRE1C variant.

V shed 4 bases and J shed 4 bases, with 9 bases lying between them. CDR1 SGHDT and CDR2 YYEEEE come from the germline V gene. This CDR3 contains 13 residues. The sequence derives from a male donor in good health and CMV-seronegative. The sample taken for sequencing was PBMCs. The V and J genes are TRBV5-6 and TRBJ1-5; D gene ambiguous. CDR3 sequence: CASSLTANQPQHF. DNA for the CDR3: TGTGCCAGCAGCCTGACTGCTAATCAGCCCCAGCATTTT.